Below, one T cell receptor (beta chain) is given with its context. The antigen this receptor binds is unknown. Base qualities were left out, and no much larger clone turns up one base away. The V and J ends are trimmed by 3 bases and 3 bases, leaving 9 bases between them. Counted from cysteine to phenylalanine, this CDR3 has 13 amino acids. Only the CDR3 DNA stays, 39 bases, in frame from base 1. According to the germline V gene, CDR1 reads MDHEN and CDR2 reads SYDVKM. These data belong to a study of blood T cell repertoires in COVID-19 (dated by TCRdb to the early 2020s). About the full investigation: Samples from collaborators originated in the United States, Italy and Spain and spanned both the acute and convalescent phases of COVID-19. Sample metadata almost always included a de-identified subject ID, COVID-19 status, age in years and sex. The material from the prospective study consisted of cDNA or gDNA derived from T cells, B-cell-depleted T cells, or PBMCs. HLA class I and class II types, where available, came from metadata supplied by the sample provider rather than from assay-based typing. Samples came from the ongoing ImmuneRACE study (first 160 participants) plus 1,254 subjects from 6 global collaborators. A freely available public database, intended as a resource for researchers studying the immune response to SARS-CoV-2, is where the repertoires were released. Subjects who had been exposed to COVID-19, were actively infected with it, or had recovered from it provided the deeply sampled blood TCRbeta repertoires that made up the dataset. Overall study results and their limits: The quantity of clinical and demographic metadata differed by source and by participant and was supplied without curation.

The collaborating institutions used their own protocols to collect whole blood in K2EDTA tubes. For TCRbeta analysis, collaborator samples were shipped as frozen whole blood, as isolated PBMCs, or as DNA extracted from either sample type. TCRbeta CDR3 regions were amplified from genomic DNA using the immunoSEQ Assay, a bias-controlled multiplex PCR. The study's processing was this. Within the assay, amplification of reference gene primers was used to estimate how many nucleated cells each sample contained. To quantify the absolute abundance of each unique TCRbeta CDR3 rearrangement, sequence reads were collapsed and filtered. Productive Simpson clonality was computed per sample as the square root of Simpson's diversity index over productive rearrangements. As stored in TCRdb, this immuneACCESS dataset retains in-frame rearrangements with V and J assigned. A fraction of the clones does not appear; measured against another copy, unresolved V genes explain less than half of the discrepancy, and the remainder lacks a known reason. V and J calls and clone size are those listed in that table; D and trimming were worked out from the DNA. This sample holds about 230,000 clones; 70% to 90% were observed only once. The ten largest make up approximately 2.6% of the sample.

The source is a woman in her 70s with active or convalescent COVID-19. Rearrangement joined TRBV28 to TRBJ2-7; TRBD2 could be the D gene, as 6 bases match. The source material was peripheral blood. The DNA sequence is TGTGCCAGCAGTTTCCCGGAGGGCTACGAGCAGTACTTC. The resulting protein is CASSFPEGYEQYF.